The 26 T cell receptor beta chains in this list originate from one sample, sequenced in a study of T-cell memory formation after mild COVID-19. TCRdb re-called the 5' RACE reads with MiXCR, one entry per CDR3 protein. Of approximately 99,000 distinct CDR3 sequences in the sample, about a sixth are singletons; the top ten hold less than 6%. The sequenced sample consisted of PBMCs or a T cell subset sorted from them (not recorded which). These receptors were collected from a man aged 18-30 years who had mild COVID-19 (a few samples of this study predate the infection). Cell type and time point are not known.

This clonotype was detected only a few times. The CDR3 sequence: CASTPSGGGRETQYF. In DNA form, the CDR3 reads TGCGCCAGCACCCCTAGCGGGGGAGGGAGAGAGACCCAGTACTTC. The chain is built from TRBV5-1 and TRBJ2-5; 10 bases line up with TRBD2. The J segment lost 4 bases and the V segment lost 6 bases, leaving 9 bases of the junction unmatched. The germline CDR1 and CDR2 sequences are SGHRS and YFSETQ. The CDR3 sequence is 15 residues long. Variable domain in full (rest from reference TRBV5-1 and TRBJ2-5): KAGVTQTPRYLIKTRGQQVTLSCSPISGHRSVSWYQQTPGQGLQFLFEYFSETQRNKGNFPGRFSGRQFSNSRSEMNVSTLELGDSALYLCASTPSGGGRETQYFGPGTRLLVL.

This clonotype has just a few counts. The V call is TRBV7-9, the J call TRBJ1-4; D uncertain. This CDR3 is built from 14 residues. Per germline, CDR1 SEHNR and CDR2 FQNEAQ (reference sequence). V lost 3 bases, J lost 8 bases, and 13 bases lay in between. CDR3 sequence (DNA): TGTGCCAGCAGCTTGTGGCAGGATGACGAAAAACTGTTTTTT. Protein sequence: CASSLWQDDEKLFF. Variable domain in full (rest from reference TRBV7-9 and TRBJ1-4): DTGVSQNPRHKITKRGQNVTFRCDPISEHNRLYWYRQTLGQGPEFLTYFQNEAQLEKSRLLSDRFSAERPKGSFSTLEIQRTEQGDSAMYLCASSLWQDDEKLFFGSGTQLSVL.

This chain connects TRBV7-2 to TRBJ1-2; a possible D gene is TRBD1 (6 bases). From germline, CDR1 is SGHTA and CDR2 FQGNSA. V was shortened by 3 bases and J by 5 bases, with 19 bases between the two germline ends. This CDR3 is built from 16 residues. This chain's CDR3 is CASSFDHRVGLYGYTF. The CDR3 region has the DNA TGTGCCAGCAGCTTCGACCACAGGGTGGGACTGTATGGCTACACCTTC.

This clonotype was detected a few times. The chain links TRBV5-1 to TRBJ2-2, with 8 bases lining up with TRBD2. Germline lookup yields CDR1 SGHRS and CDR2 YFSETQ. J was trimmed by 2 bases and V by 0 bases; bases with no gene match: 6. The CDR3 runs to 17 residues. CDR3 loop: CASSLAPGLGNTGELFF. In DNA form, the CDR3 reads TGCGCCAGCAGCTTGGCTCCGGGACTAGGCAACACCGGGGAGCTGTTTTTT.

Only a few counts were recorded for this clonotype. V gene TRBV6-5 combines with J gene TRBJ2-5, with a tentative D call TRBD2 (5 bases). The CDR3 covers 14 residues. V was cut by 2 bases and J by 4 bases, with 11 bases left in between. Per germline, CDR1 MNHEY and CDR2 SVGAGI. The CDR3 loop reads CASSYRGAIETQYF. As DNA, the CDR3 is TGTGCCAGCAGTTACCGGGGAGCGATAGAGACCCAGTACTTC.

J is TRBJ2-3 and V is TRBV9; 12 nucleotides align to TRBD2. The CDR3 covers 15 residues. CDR1 and CDR2 (germline): SGDLS, YYNGEE. V dropped 5 bases and J dropped 5; count of bases not matched to a gene: 6. The CDR3 DNA reads as TGTGCCAGCAGTGCTAGCGGGGGGGCCGGAGATACGCAGTATTTT. It is translated as CASSASGGAGDTQYF. Variable domain in full (rest from reference TRBV9 and TRBJ2-3): DSGVTQTPKHLITATGQRVTLRCSPRSGDLSVYWYQQSLDQGLQFLIQYYNGEERAKGNILERFSAQQFPDLHSELNLSSLELGDSALYFCASSASGGAGDTQYFGPGTRLTVL.

This clonotype occurred a few times. J is TRBJ1-2 and V is TRBV10-3; maybe TRBD1 (5 bases). Germline V CDR1 and CDR2: ENHRY, SYGVKD. The germline V and J ends were trimmed by 0 bases and 7 bases, with 15 bases remaining between them. The CDR3 runs to 15 residues. In DNA, the CDR3 is TGTGCCATCAGTGAGTCATTGTGGCAGGGCGGTGGCTACACCTTC. As protein: CAISESLWQGGGYTF.

V and J are TRBV7-8 and TRBJ2-5; the match to TRBD2 covers 10 bases. In germline, CDR1 is SGHVS, CDR2 FQNEAQ. J gave up 1 base and V 10 bases, and 9 bases lay outside the gene matches. The CDR3 consists of 15 residues. As DNA, the CDR3 is TGTGCCACCAAAAGGGAGCGGGGGGGCCAAGAGACCCAGTACTTC. It yields the protein CATKRERGGQETQYF.

The chain recombines TRBV19 with TRBJ2-1; D gene uncertain. The germline gives CDR1 LNHDA, CDR2 SQIVND (reference sequence). The CDR3 loop spans 16 amino acids. The V gene lost 2 bases and the J gene lost 5 bases, with 16 bases spanning the gap. In DNA, the CDR3 is TGTGCCAGTAGTATACTGGGCCAGCGATACAACAATGAGCAGTTCTTC. This gives the protein CASSILGQRYNNEQFF.

This clonotype has a handful of counts. The rearrangement uses TRBV6-2 or TRBV6-3 and TRBJ2-3; the D gene is possibly TRBD1 (5 bases). The CDR3 covers 15 residues. The germline gives CDR1 MNHEY, CDR2 SVGEGT. Trimming cost V 6 bases and J 0 bases, with 13 bases left between them. This CDR3 reads CASRPDSPSTDTQYF. As DNA, the CDR3 is TGTGCCAGCAGACCCGACAGTCCTAGCACAGATACGCAGTATTTT.

This clonotype was recorded a few times. The CDR3 loop reads CASSSPGRMNTEAFF. The CDR3 region has the DNA TGTGCCAGCAGTTCCCCGGGACGGATGAACACTGAAGCTTTCTTT. J is TRBJ1-1 and V is TRBV6-6; a possible D gene is TRBD1 (5 bases). The CDR3 sequence is 15 residues long. V lost 4 bases to trimming and J lost 0 bases, with 12 bases between them. Germline V gene lookup returns CDR1 MNHNY and CDR2 SVGAGI (reference sequence).

A single count supports this clonotype. The DNA for the CDR3 is TGTGCCAGCAGCGTCACTCTCGACAGGGGAGGTTCACCCCTCCACTTT. Encoded protein: CASSVTLDRGGSPLHF. The chain combines TRBV9 with TRBJ1-6; 8 bases fit TRBD1. The trim removed 2 bases at V and 9 bases at J, leaving 10 bases unmatched. CDR3 length: 16 residues. From germline, CDR1 is SGDLS and CDR2 YYNGEE.

This clonotype appeared a few times. J is TRBJ1-1 and V is TRBV20-1; D may be TRBD1 (5 bases). The V end was cut by 6 bases, the J end by 6 bases, with 14 bases between. Germline loops: CDR1 DFQATT, CDR2 SNEGSKA (reference sequence). The CDR3 runs 12 residues. For the CDR3, the DNA is TGCAGTGCCAGGGTCACTCGGGCTGAAGCTTTCTTT. Its protein product is CSARVTRAEAFF.

This clonotype has just a few counts. The genes are TRBV7-2 and TRBJ2-5; TRBD2 aligns across 15 bases. This CDR3 comprises 15 residues. The germline V gene has CDR1 SGHTA and CDR2 FQGNSA. The V segment lost 10 bases and the J segment 4 bases; nucleotides outside the gene matches: 7. This CDR3 reads CATRTSGGAVETQYF. The CDR3 DNA reads TGTGCCACCAGGACTAGCGGGGGGGCTGTAGAGACCCAGTACTTC.

The chain combines TRBV3-1 with TRBJ2-3; D possibly corresponds to TRBD1 (6 bases). CDR1 LGHDT and CDR2 YNNKEL come from the germline V gene (reference sequence). The V and J ends lost 2 bases and 4 bases respectively, with 19 bases between them. CDR3 length: 17 residues. The CDR3 region is CASSQSIRGSAADTQYF. The CDR3, as DNA: TGTGCCAGCAGCCAAAGTATCAGGGGATCCGCCGCAGATACGCAGTATTTT.

The genes are TRBV4-3 and TRBJ1-1, with D maybe TRBD1 (5 bases). The CDR3 totals 13 residues. Germline V gene data show CDR1 as LGHNA and CDR2 as YSLEER. Deletions cut 0 bases from V and 7 bases from J, with 9 bases between. In nucleotides, the CDR3 is TGCGCCAGCAGCCAAGATAGGCAGGGTGAAGCTTTCTTT. Its translation is CASSQDRQGEAFF.

A remark on this clonotype: A read error is likely, as this CDR3 ends without the conserved phenylalanine or tryptophan. The DNA is omitted, as the CDR3 cannot be located on it reliably, and the CDR3 follows TCRdb's listing. The chain couples TRBV5-5 to TRBJ1-2. CDR1 is SGHKS, CDR2 YYEKEE, per germline (reference sequence). With termini counted, the CDR3 has 11 amino acids. The CDR3 spells CASSLAATVVV.

The chain uses TRBV2 and TRBJ1-5; D is ambiguous. Trimming stripped 0 bases from V and 4 bases from J, with 10 bases between. The CDR3 sequence is 15 residues long. Germline V lookup: CDR1 SNHLY, CDR2 FYNNEI. The DNA of the CDR3 is TGTGCCAGCAGTGAAGCCTCGACGGGAAATCAGCCCCAGCATTTT. The encoded protein is CASSEASTGNQPQHF.

The table lists this clonotype with a few counts. V gene TRBV2 combines with J gene TRBJ2-5, with D possibly TRBD1 on 5 matching bases. CDR3 length: 12 amino acids. V lost 10 bases and J 1 base, leaving 10 bases between the germline ends. CDR1 SNHLY and CDR2 FYNNEI come from the germline V gene. The CDR3 sequence: CAKARAQETQYF. The CDR3 DNA reads as TGTGCCAAGGCCAGGGCCCAAGAGACCCAGTACTTC. Drawing the rest from reference TRBV2 and TRBJ2-5, the complete variable domain is EPEVTQTPSHQVTQMGQEVILRCVPISNHLYFYWYRQILGQKVEFLVSFYNNEISEKSEIFDDQFSVERPDGSNFTLKIRSTKLEDSAMYFCAKARAQETQYFGPGTRLLVL.

The genes are TRBV4-3 and TRBJ2-1, with D hard to call. The CDR3 spans 14 residues. V gave up 0 bases and J gave up 5 bases, with 8 bases separating them. The germline CDR1 and CDR2 sequences are LGHNA and YSLEER. The CDR3 nucleotides are TGCGCCAGCAGCCAAGAGAGACAAGACAATGAGCAGTTCTTC. Protein sequence: CASSQERQDNEQFF.

This clonotype showed up just a few times. CDR3 in amino acids: CSALGGKAFF. The CDR3, as DNA: TGCAGTGCCCTAGGAGGGAAAGCTTTCTTT. This chain joins TRBV20-1 and TRBJ1-1; D is undetermined. The CDR3 covers 10 residues. V lost 6 bases, J lost 9 bases, and 11 bases lay in between. Germline CDR1 and CDR2: DFQATT and SNEGSKA (reference sequence).

This clonotype has only a few counts. This chain uses TRBV5-1 with TRBJ1-1; D is possibly TRBD1 (5 bases). CDR1 and CDR2 from the germline V gene are SGHRS and YFSETQ. Deletions cut 0 bases from V and 0 bases from J, with 18 bases between. The CDR3 spans 18 residues. This CDR3 is CASSLGSRVRRMNTEAFF. CDR3 DNA: TGCGCCAGCAGCTTGGGTTCCAGGGTAAGGAGGATGAACACTGAAGCTTTCTTT.

The chain uses TRBV4-1 and TRBJ2-3; 8 bases match TRBD2. V shed 6 bases, J shed 4 bases, and the junction held 9 bases outside the gene matches. Germline-derived CDR1 and CDR2 are MGHRA and YSYEKL. CDR3 length equals 15 residues. CDR3 coding DNA: TGCGCCAGCAGTATCGGCGGGGGGAGATCAGATACGCAGTATTTT. Protein: CASSIGGGRSDTQYF.

This clonotype was counted only a few times. The chain carries TRBV15 and TRBJ2-5, with D perhaps matching TRBD2 (6 bases). Between the trimmed V and J ends, which lost 0 bases and 4 bases, there was a span of 9 bases. The CDR3 spans 14 residues. The germline V gene has CDR1 LNHNV and CDR2 YYDKDF (reference sequence). The CDR3, as DNA: TGTGCCACCAGCAGAGATTCCGGGGGAGAGACCCAGTACTTC. Translated, it gives CATSRDSGGETQYF.

The gene calls are TRBV4-1 and TRBJ1-1; TRBD1 aligns across 7 bases. The germline V gene encodes CDR1 MGHRA and CDR2 YSYEKL. J was trimmed by 5 bases and V by 1 base; bases with no gene match: 10. The CDR3 consists of 16 residues. The CDR3 DNA sequence: TGCGCCAGCAGCCAAGGAAACAGGGGCGCGGGTACTGAAGCTTTCTTT. Amino acids: CASSQGNRGAGTEAFF.

This clonotype was recorded a few times. The J gene is TRBJ2-1, the V gene TRBV19, with 7 bases lining up with TRBD1. The CDR3 spans 13 residues. With V trimmed by 6 bases and J by 6 bases, 5 bases remained unmatched. The germline CDR1 and CDR2 sequences are LNHDA and SQIVND (reference sequence). The CDR3 coding sequence is TGTGCCAGTAGCCTGGGACAGAGCAATGAGCAGTTCTTC. Residues: CASSLGQSNEQFF.